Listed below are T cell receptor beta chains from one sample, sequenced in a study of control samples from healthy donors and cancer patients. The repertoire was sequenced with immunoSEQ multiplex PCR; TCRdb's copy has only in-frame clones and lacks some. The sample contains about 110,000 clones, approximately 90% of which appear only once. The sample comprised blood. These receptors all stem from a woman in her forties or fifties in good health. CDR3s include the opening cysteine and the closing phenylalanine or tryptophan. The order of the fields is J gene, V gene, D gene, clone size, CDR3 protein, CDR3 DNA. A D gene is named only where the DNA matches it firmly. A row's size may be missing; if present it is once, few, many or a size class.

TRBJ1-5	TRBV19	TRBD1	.	CASSNLQGAFQPQHF	TGTGCCAGTAGTAACCTTCAGGGGGCTTTTCAGCCCCAGCATTTT
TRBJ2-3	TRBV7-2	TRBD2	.	CASSLDPAGGTDTQYF	TGTGCCAGCAGCTTAGACCCTGCGGGGGGCACAGATACGCAGTATTTT
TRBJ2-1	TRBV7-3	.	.	CASSSSNEQFF	TGTGCCAGCAGCTCCTCGAATGAGCAGTTCTTC
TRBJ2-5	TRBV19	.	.	CATISGVKGGETQYF	TGTGCCACAATATCCGGGGTTAAAGGAGGGGAGACCCAGTACTTC
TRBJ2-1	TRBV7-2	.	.	CASSLVGVPYNEQFF	TGTGCCAGCAGCTTAGTGGGGGTTCCCTACAATGAGCAGTTCTTC
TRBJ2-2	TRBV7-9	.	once	CASSLVQAGELFF	TGTGCCAGCAGCTTAGTTCAGGCCGGGGAGCTGTTTTTT
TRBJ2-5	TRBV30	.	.	CAWSVDGETQYF	TGTGCCTGGAGTGTCGACGGAGAGACCCAGTACTTC
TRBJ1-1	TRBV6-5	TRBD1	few	CASAAGTGGTEAFF	TGTGCCAGCGCCGCCGGGACAGGGGGCACTGAAGCTTTCTTT
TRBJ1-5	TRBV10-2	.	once	CASSLGGGNQPQHF	TGCGCCAGCAGTCTGGGGGGAGGAAATCAGCCCCAGCATTTT
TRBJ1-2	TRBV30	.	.	CAWTQTGSRGGGYTF	TGTGCCTGGACCCAAACGGGGAGCAGGGGTGGTGGCTACACCTTC
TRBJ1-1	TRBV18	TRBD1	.	CASSPPGTGGGGATEAFF	TGTGCCAGCTCACCACCCGGGACAGGGGGCGGGGGGGCCACTGAAGCTTTCTTT
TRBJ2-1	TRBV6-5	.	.	CASSYPRASYNEQFF	TGTGCCAGCAGTTACCCCCGGGCCTCCTACAATGAGCAGTTCTTC
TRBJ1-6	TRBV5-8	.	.	CASSRGGRPLHF	TGTGCCAGCAGCCGGGGGGGGAGACCCCTCCACTTT
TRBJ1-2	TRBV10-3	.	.	CAISEPQGDGYTF	TGTGCCATCAGTGAGCCACAGGGAGATGGCTACACCTTC
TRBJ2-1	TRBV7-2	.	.	CASSSLGGGTHNEQFF	TGTGCCAGCAGCTCATTAGGGGGGGGAACACACAATGAGCAGTTCTTC
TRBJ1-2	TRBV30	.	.	CAWRGRGYGYTF	TGTGCCTGGAGGGGACGTGGCTATGGCTACACCTTC
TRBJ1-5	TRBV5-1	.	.	CASSPTTNQPQHF	TGCGCCAGCAGCCCTACTACGAATCAGCCCCAGCATTTT
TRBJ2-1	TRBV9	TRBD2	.	CASSLLAGVTNEQFF	TGTGCCAGCAGCCTCCTAGCGGGCGTTACCAATGAGCAGTTCTTC
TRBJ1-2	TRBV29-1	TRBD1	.	CSVDGTGALFNYGYTF	TGCAGCGTTGATGGGACAGGGGCCCTCTTCAACTATGGCTACACCTTC
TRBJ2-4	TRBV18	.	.	CASSPSGGQNIQYF	TGTGCCAGCTCACCATCAGGGGGGCAAAACATTCAGTACTTC
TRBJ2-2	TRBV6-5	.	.	CASEGIGHVLFF	TGTGCCAGTGAAGGAATAGGTCACGTGCTGTTTTTT
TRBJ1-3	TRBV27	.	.	CASSLGPNGNTIYF	TGTGCCAGCAGTCTAGGCCCTAATGGAAACACCATATATTTT
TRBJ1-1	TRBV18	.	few	CASSPNARDTEAFF	TGTGCCAGCTCACCAAACGCCAGGGACACTGAAGCTTTCTTT
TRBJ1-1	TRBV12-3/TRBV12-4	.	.	CASSPPANTEAFF	TGTGCCAGCAGTCCCCCGGCGAACACTGAAGCTTTCTTT
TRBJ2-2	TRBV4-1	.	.	CASSQGVQASNTGELFF	TGCGCCAGCAGCCAAGGGGTCCAGGCTTCGAACACCGGGGAGCTGTTTTTT
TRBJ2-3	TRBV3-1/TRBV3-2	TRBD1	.	CASSQETGAADTQYF	TGTGCCAGCAGCCAAGAGACAGGGGCGGCAGATACGCAGTATTTT
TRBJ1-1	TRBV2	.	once	CASNKAEDKGYTEAFF	TGTGCCAGCAATAAGGCTGAAGATAAGGGGTACACTGAAGCTTTCTTT
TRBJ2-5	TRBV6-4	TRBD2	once	CASSVLAGGPETQYF	TGTGCCAGCAGTGTTCTAGCGGGAGGACCAGAGACCCAGTACTTC
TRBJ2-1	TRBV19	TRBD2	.	CASSSQRELVNEQFF	TGTGCCAGTAGTTCCCAGCGGGAGCTAGTCAATGAGCAGTTCTTC
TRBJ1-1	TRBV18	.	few	CASSLQGNTEAFF	TGTGCCAGCTCCCTTCAAGGGAACACTGAAGCTTTCTTT
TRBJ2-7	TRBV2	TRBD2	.	CASSDLADSYEQYF	TGTGCCAGCAGTGATCTAGCGGACTCCTACGAGCAGTACTTC
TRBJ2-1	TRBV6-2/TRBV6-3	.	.	CASSYEGLNYNEQFF	TGTGCCAGCAGTTACGAAGGACTCAACTACAATGAGCAGTTCTTC
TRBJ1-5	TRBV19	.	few	CASKGQLGGNQPQHF	TGTGCCTCTAAAGGGCAGTTAGGGGGCAATCAGCCCCAGCATTTT
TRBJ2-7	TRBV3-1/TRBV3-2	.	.	CASSPKAGLGNPYEQYF	TGTGCCAGCAGCCCTAAGGCGGGACTCGGAAATCCCTACGAGCAGTACTTC
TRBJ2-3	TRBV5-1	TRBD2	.	CASSLGLAGILSTDTQYF	TGCGCCAGCAGTCTGGGGCTAGCGGGTATACTCAGCACAGATACGCAGTATTTT
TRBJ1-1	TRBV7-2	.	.	CASSLVGQGGTEAFF	TGTGCCAGCAGCTTAGTAGGGCAGGGAGGCACTGAAGCTTTCTTT
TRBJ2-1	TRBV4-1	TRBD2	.	CASSLSGVGPNEQFF	TGCGCCAGCAGCCTCAGCGGGGTAGGGCCTAATGAGCAGTTCTTC
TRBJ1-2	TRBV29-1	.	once	CSVTGIYGYTF	TGCAGCGTAACAGGGATCTATGGCTACACCTTC
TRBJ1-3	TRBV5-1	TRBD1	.	CASSLETGGNTIYF	TGCGCCAGCAGCTTGGAGACAGGGGGGAACACCATATATTTT
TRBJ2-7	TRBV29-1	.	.	CSVGGDTYEQYF	TGCAGCGTGGGAGGGGACACCTACGAGCAGTACTTC
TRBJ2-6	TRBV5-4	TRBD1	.	CASSLSYTGVGANVLTF	TGTGCCAGCAGCTTGTCTTATACAGGGGTCGGGGCCAACGTCCTGACTTTC
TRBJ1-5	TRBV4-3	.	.	CASSQDRAGAQPQHF	TGCGCCAGCAGCCAAGATCGAGCAGGGGCACAGCCCCAGCATTTT
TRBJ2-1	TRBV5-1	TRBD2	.	CASSLATSGRVGRDNEQFF	TGCGCCAGCAGCTTGGCGACTAGCGGGAGGGTAGGAAGGGACAATGAGCAGTTCTTC
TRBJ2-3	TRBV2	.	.	CASSGLRTLLTDTQYF	TGTGCCAGCAGTGGGTTAAGGACTCTACTCACAGATACGCAGTATTTT
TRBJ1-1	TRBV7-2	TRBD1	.	CASSSMSRDRVPMNTEAFF	TGTGCCAGCAGCTCTATGTCCCGGGACAGGGTACCCATGAACACTGAAGCTTTCTTT
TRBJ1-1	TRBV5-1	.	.	CASSLVSNTEAFF	TGCGCCAGCAGCTTGGTTAGTAACACTGAAGCTTTCTTT